This entry describes one T cell receptor beta chain. The antigen is undetermined. This sample was taken from a study of graft-versus-host responses after intestinal transplantation. Study-level results: GvH clones appeared in recipient marrow, some first in ileum or blood. Declines in HvG clones occurring early post-transplant were associated with peak circulating GvH clone levels.

Repertoires were generated with immunoSEQ multiplex PCR, while TCRdb's copy carries only in-frame clones and drops some. The table shows about 23,000 clones, with 90% to 95% occurring only once. The receptor was isolated from a human patient who received an intestinal transplant, so some T cells may come from the graft donor. Source: PBMCs, taken 39 days after intestinal transplant.

In DNA form, the CDR3 reads TGCGCCAGCAGCCAAGATTGGGCGAACACTGAAGCTTTCTTT. It encodes CASSQDWANTEAFF. V and J are TRBV4-3 and TRBJ1-1; D call uncertain. The CDR3 runs 14 residues. CDR1 and CDR2 (germline): LGHNA, YSLEER. Trimming took off 0 bases at V and 1 base at J, with 6 bases between the two ends.